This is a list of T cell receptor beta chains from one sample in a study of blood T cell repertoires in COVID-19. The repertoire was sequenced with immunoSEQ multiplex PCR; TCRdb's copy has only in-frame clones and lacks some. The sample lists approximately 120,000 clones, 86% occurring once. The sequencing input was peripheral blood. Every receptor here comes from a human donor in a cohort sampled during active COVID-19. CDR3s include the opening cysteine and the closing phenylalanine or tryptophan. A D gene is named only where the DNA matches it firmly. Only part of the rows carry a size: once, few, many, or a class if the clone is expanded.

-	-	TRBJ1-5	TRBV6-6	TGTGCCAGCAGTTACCCAGGGACTCCTACGGGTCAGCCCCAGCATTTT	CASSYPGTPTGQPQHF
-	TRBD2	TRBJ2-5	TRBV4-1	TGCGCCAGCAGCCTCGGGGGGGTCCCAGGGGAAGAGACCCAGTACTTC	CASSLGGVPGEETQYF
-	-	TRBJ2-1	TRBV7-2	TGTGCCAGCAGTTTGCAGGGGTTGCGGGAGCAGTTCTTC	CASSLQGLREQFF
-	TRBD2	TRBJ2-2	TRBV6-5	TGTGCCAGCAGTCCGCGGACTAGCGGCGGGGAGCTGTTTTTT	CASSPRTSGGELFF
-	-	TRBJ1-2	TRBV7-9	TGTGCCAGCAGCTTAGCAGGGGGAGGGGACACCTTC	CASSLAGGGDTF
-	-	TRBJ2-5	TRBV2	TGTGCCAGCAGTGAAGACTGGAGGGACGAGACCCAGTACTTC	CASSEDWRDETQYF
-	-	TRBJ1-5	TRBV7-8	TGTGCCAGCAGCCAAAGAGGGCGTGACAATCAGCCCCAGCATTTT	CASSQRGRDNQPQHF
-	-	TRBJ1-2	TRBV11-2	TGTGCCAGCAGCTTCACAGGAGTCTACTATGGCTACACCTTC	CASSFTGVYYGYTF
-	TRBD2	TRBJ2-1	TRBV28	TGTGCCAGCAGTCTCCCCGGGACAGGGTGGGTAGCGGGAGGGGGGAATGAGCAGTTCTTC	CASSLPGTGWVAGGGNEQFF
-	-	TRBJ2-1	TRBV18	TGTGCCAGCTCACCACAGGTAGCGGACTACAATGAGCAGTTCTTC	CASSPQVADYNEQFF
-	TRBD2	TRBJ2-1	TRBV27	TGTGCCAGCAGTCCTGGACTAGCGGGAGCCTCCTACAATGAGCAGTTCTTC	CASSPGLAGASYNEQFF
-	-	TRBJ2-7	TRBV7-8	TGTGCCAGCAGCCTAAGGCAGGGAACGAACCACGAGCAGTACTTC	CASSLRQGTNHEQYF
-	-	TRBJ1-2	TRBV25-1	TGTGCCAGCAGTGAATTGGGAGGGATCTATGGCTACACCTTC	CASSELGGIYGYTF
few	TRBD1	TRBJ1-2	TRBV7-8	TGTGCCAGCAGCTTAGGGAGGGGACAGGGCTCATGGGGCTACACCTTC	CASSLGRGQGSWGYTF
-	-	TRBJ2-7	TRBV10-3	TGTGCCATCAGTGAGTTCCCCTGGAGGGGCGGCTACGAGCAGTACTTC	CAISEFPWRGGYEQYF
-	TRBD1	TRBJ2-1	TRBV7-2	TGTGCCAACAAACCAACAGGGGAGAGCTACAATGAGCAGTTCTTC	CANKPTGESYNEQFF
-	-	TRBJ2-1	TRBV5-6	TGTGCCAGCAGGGCCCAGGGGATTGAGCAGTTCTTC	CASRAQGIEQFF
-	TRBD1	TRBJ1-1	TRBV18	TGTGCCAGCTCACCGGGACAGAAGAACACTGAAGCTTTCTTT	CASSPGQKNTEAFF
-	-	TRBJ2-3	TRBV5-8	TGTGCCAGCAGCTTGTATCAGGCTGGGACAGATACGCAGTATTTT	CASSLYQAGTDTQYF
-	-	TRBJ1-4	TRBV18	TGTGCCAGCTCATGGGGCAGGAATGAAAAACTGTTTTTT	CASSWGRNEKLFF
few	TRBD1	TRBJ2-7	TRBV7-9	TGTGCCAGCAGTGACAGGGGACCCTCCTACGAGCAGTACTTC	CASSDRGPSYEQYF
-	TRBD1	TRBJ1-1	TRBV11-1	TGTGCCAGCAGCTCAAACAGGGGTGAAGCTTTCTTT	CASSSNRGEAFF
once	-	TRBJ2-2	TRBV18	TGTGCCAGCTCACCACCAAATCTCGACGCGACAAGGTCCGGGGAGCTGTTTTTT	CASSPPNLDATRSGELFF
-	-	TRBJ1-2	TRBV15	TGTGCCACCAGCAGAGAGGCCGCGGGGGGACAAGGCTACACCTTC	CATSREAAGGQGYTF
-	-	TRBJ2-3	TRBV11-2	TGTGCCAGCAGCTTCGGGTCCCCCAGCACAGATACGCAGTATTTT	CASSFGSPSTDTQYF
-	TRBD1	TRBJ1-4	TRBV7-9	TGTGCCAGCAGCTTCGACAGGGGGTCAAATGAAAAACTGTTTTTT	CASSFDRGSNEKLFF
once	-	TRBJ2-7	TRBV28	TGTGCCAGCACCGGGAACTACGAGCAGTACTTC	CASTGNYEQYF
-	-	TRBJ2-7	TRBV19	TGTGCCAGTAGTAATTCTGCCGGGACACATACCTACGAGCAGTACTTC	CASSNSAGTHTYEQYF
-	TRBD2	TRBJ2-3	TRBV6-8	TGTGCCAGCAGTTACGGGACTAGTGACGATAAAGATACGCAGTATTTT	CASSYGTSDDKDTQYF
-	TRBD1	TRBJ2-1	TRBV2	TGTGCCAGCACCAATTCCCCGGGACAGAGACTCAATGAGCAGTTCTTC	CASTNSPGQRLNEQFF
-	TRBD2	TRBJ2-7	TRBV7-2	TGTGCCAGCAGCCTTAGCGGGCTCACCTACGAGCAGTACTTC	CASSLSGLTYEQYF
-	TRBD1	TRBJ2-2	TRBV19	TGTGCCAGTAGTACCTGGACAGGGGCCGACGGGGAGCTGTTTTTT	CASSTWTGADGELFF
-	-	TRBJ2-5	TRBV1	TGCACCAGCAGCCAAGCCCTAAAGCGGGAGAGACAAGAGACCCAGTACTTC	CTSSQALKRERQETQYF
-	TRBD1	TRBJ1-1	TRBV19	TGTGCCAGTAGTAGCCGACAGGGGGCGAACACTGAAGCTTTCTTT	CASSSRQGANTEAFF
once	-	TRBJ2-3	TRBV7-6	TGTGCCAGCAGCTTAGTGGGAGGAAGCACAGATACGCAGTATTTT	CASSLVGGSTDTQYF
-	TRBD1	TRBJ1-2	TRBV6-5	TGTGCCAGCAGGACAGGGGTTCGGGATGGCTACACCTTC	CASRTGVRDGYTF
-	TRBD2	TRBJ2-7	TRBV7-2	TGTGCCAGCAGCCCCCTGGGGCGGGAGGGCTCCTACGAGCAGTACTTC	CASSPLGREGSYEQYF
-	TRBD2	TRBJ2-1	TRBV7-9	TGTGCCAGCAGCTTAGTGACTAGCGGGAGGGACAATGAGCAGTTCTTC	CASSLVTSGRDNEQFF
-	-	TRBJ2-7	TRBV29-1	TGCAGCGCCGCCGGGACCTACGAGCAGTACTTC	CSAAGTYEQYF
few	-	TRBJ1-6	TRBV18	TGTGCCAGCTCACCACCTTCAGGTTATAATTCACCCCTCCACTTT	CASSPPSGYNSPLHF
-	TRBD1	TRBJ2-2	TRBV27	TGTGCCAGCAGTTTCTTCCCAAACGACAGGGGGCCGACCGGGGAGCTGTTTTTT	CASSFFPNDRGPTGELFF
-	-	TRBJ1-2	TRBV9	TGTGCCAGCAGCCCAGCGGGGGAGGGCTACACCTTC	CASSPAGEGYTF
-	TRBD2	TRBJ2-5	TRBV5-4	TGTGCCAGCAGCTGGGGGGGCCAAGAGACCCAGTACTTC	CASSWGGQETQYF